The 7 T cell receptor beta chains below come from one sample, sequenced in a study of cytomegalovirus exposure and HLA in healthy donors. PCR used 60 Vbeta primers and 13 Jbeta primers. Measured with immunoSEQ multiplex PCR; TCRdb has only the in-frame clones, and not every one. The table records 210,000 or so clones, over 75% of them present only once. The sequenced sample was PBMCs. The source of these receptors is a girl aged 2 to 10 in good health and CMV-seronegative.

This sequence joins TRBV5-6 and TRBJ2-2; 12 bases are shared with TRBD2. Germline V gene data show CDR1 as SGHDT and CDR2 as YYEEEE. The ends lost 2 bases at V and 6 bases at J; junction bases unmatched: 5. This CDR3 contains 16 residues. CDR3: CASSFTSGRISGELFF. The CDR3 nucleotides are TGTGCCAGCAGCTTTACTAGCGGGAGGATCTCCGGGGAGCTGTTTTTT.

V usage is TRBV6-4 and J usage is TRBJ2-2; tentative D call: TRBD2 (6 bases). Germline V gene lookup returns CDR1 MRHNA and CDR2 SNTAGT. Trimming left V 6 bases short and J 2 bases short, with 10 bases between. The CDR3 is 14 residues long. The CDR3 here is CASSVLANTGELFF. The CDR3 DNA sequence: TGTGCCAGCAGCGTACTAGCCAACACCGGGGAGCTGTTTTTT.

A single count supports this clone. CDR3 in DNA: TGTGCCAGTCGGGGCAGGGGCATAACTGAAGCTTTCTTT. Residues: CASRGRGITEAFF. V gene TRBV19 combines with J gene TRBJ1-1; possible D gene TRBD1, 6 bases. Germline loops: CDR1 LNHDA, CDR2 SQIVND (reference sequence). The CDR3 runs 13 residues. V lost 8 bases and J lost 5, with 15 bases in between.

This clone was recorded only once. This chain links TRBV30 with TRBJ2-3; D may be TRBD1 (5 bases). The germline gives CDR1 GTSNPN, CDR2 SVGIG (reference sequence). This CDR3 contains 14 residues. Deletions cut 0 bases from V and 3 bases from J, with 10 bases between. Here the CDR3 reads CAWSVLDTTDTQYF. The CDR3 DNA reads as TGTGCCTGGAGTGTATTGGACACGACAGATACGCAGTATTTT.

The V call is TRBV7-3, the J call TRBJ2-2; 7 positions match TRBD1. Unmatched junction bases numbered 10, after V lost 5 bases and J lost 1 base. This CDR3 region has 17 residues. Germline CDR1 SGHTA, CDR2 FQGTGA. For the CDR3, the DNA is TGTGCCAGCAGCCCGACACTCTGGACAGGGAACACCGGGGAGCTGTTTTTT. Translation gives CASSPTLWTGNTGELFF.

The rearrangement uses TRBV7-2 and TRBJ1-1; 10 bases are a match to TRBD1. Per germline, CDR1 SGHTA and CDR2 FQGNSA. Losses at the gene ends were 2 bases for V and 10 bases for J; bases not matched to a gene: 7. The CDR3 contains 14 residues. CDR3 bases: TGTGCCAGCAGCTTATCTTGGGGACAGGGGACAGCTTTCTTT. It yields the protein CASSLSWGQGTAFF.

The chain employs TRBV7-9 and TRBJ2-5, with D perhaps matching TRBD1 (6 bases). The germline V and J ends were trimmed by 5 bases and 0 bases, with 16 bases remaining between them. The CDR3 contains 16 residues. Germline CDR1 is SEHNR and CDR2 is FQNEAQ (reference sequence). The CDR3 DNA reads as TGTGCCAGCAGCCCAGGGGAGTTCCTTTACCAAGAGACCCAGTACTTC. Translation: CASSPGEFLYQETQYF.